The 2 T cell receptor beta chains listed next were all sequenced from one sample in a study of T-cell reconstitution after alpha-beta-depleted transplantation in children (dated by TCRdb to about 2016). Libraries came from PCR. Reads for this sample came from an Illumina HiSeq 2500. Molecular barcoding was employed in the preparation of TCR libraries, with unique molecular identifiers being used to normalize TCRbeta repertoire quantification. In-frame beta chains were kept once TCRdb had trimmed the public reads at Q25 with fastp and called clones with MiXCR. Duplicate CDR3 protein sequences are folded into a single record with the most common DNA and genes. This sample comprises hundreds of thousands of distinct CDR3 sequences, roughly a tenth of them detected only once. Of the sample, just over 2% is held by the ten largest clones. The sample's treatment or condition label, decoded: allogeneic hematopoietic cell transplantation with graft depleted of TCRalphabeta T cells and CD19 B cells.

The sequences come from PBMCs, collected before TCRalphabeta/CD19-depleted stem cell transplant. Every receptor here comes from a child aged 2 to 10 with inherited bone marrow failure, due to receive a stem cell transplant.

The chain couples TRBV6-2 or TRBV6-3 to TRBJ2-3; 11 bases align to TRBD2. CDR1 and CDR2 (germline): MNHEY, SVGEGT. This CDR3 has 14 residues. The V and J ends lost 7 bases and 4 bases, in that order; junction bases with no gene match: 4. CDR3 in DNA: TGTGCCAGCAAGGCTAGCGGGAGGCCAGATACGCAGTATTTT. Protein sequence: CASKASGRPDTQYF.

Concerning this clonotype itself: A much larger clone lies one base from this, so it may be a read error. This chain joins TRBV20-1 and TRBJ1-1, with D unresolved. CDR3 length: 12 residues. Looked up from germline, CDR1 is DFQATT and CDR2 is SNEGSKA (reference sequence). The V and J ends lost 6 bases and 1 base respectively, with 9 bases between them. The CDR3 sequence: CSARHKNTEAFF. CDR3 DNA: TGCAGTGCCCGACACAAGAACACTGAAGCTTTCTTT.